This TCR beta chain is drawn from a study of cytotoxic CD8 clonotypes in ibrutinib-treated CLL. Turning to the study itself: Among the samples, the mean was about 250,000 productive templates and about 94,000 productive rearrangements. Overall study findings and caveats: Clonality went up at the time of ibrutinib response, stayed stable in sustained remission, and later dropped back toward its baseline level at progression. At the start, clonality exceeded age-matched healthy donors and followed circulating CD8+ T-cell counts.

Regarding this clone: Its antigen remains unidentified.

The targeted sequencing depth was 1 in 200,000 to 1 in 1 million T cells. Clones were sequenced by immunoSEQ multiplex PCR, and TCRdb holds only the in-frame ones, with some missing. This repertoire shows roughly 330,000 clones, under 70% found once; its top ten account for roughly 6%. The germline V gene encodes CDR1 MNHEY and CDR2 SMNVEV (reference sequence). The CDR3 loop spans 13 amino acids. Between the trimmed V and J ends, which lost 3 bases and 5 bases, there was a span of 5 bases. The sequence was collected from a human donor with chronic lymphocytic leukemia. Sequences were derived from PBMCs, sampled after 36 months of ibrutinib treatment. The rearrangement uses TRBV27 and TRBJ1-6; D gene uncertain. DNA of the CDR3: TGTGCCAGCAGTTTTAACAATAATTCACCCCTCCACTTT. It specifies CASSFNNNSPLHF.